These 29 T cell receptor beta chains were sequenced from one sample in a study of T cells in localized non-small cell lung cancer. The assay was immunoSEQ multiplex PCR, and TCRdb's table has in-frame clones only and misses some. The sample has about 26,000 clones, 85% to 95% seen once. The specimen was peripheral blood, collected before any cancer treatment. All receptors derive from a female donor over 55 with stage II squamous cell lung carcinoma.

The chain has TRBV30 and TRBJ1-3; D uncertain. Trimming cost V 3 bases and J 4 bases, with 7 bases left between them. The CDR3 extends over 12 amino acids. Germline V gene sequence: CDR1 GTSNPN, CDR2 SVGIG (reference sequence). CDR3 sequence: CAWRLKGNTIYF. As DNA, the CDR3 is TGTGCCTGGAGGTTGAAAGGAAACACCATATATTTT. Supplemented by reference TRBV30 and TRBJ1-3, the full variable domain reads SQTIHQWPATLVQPVGSPLSLECTVEGTSNPNLYWYRQAAGRGLQLLFYSVGIGQISSEVPQNLSASRPQDRQFILSSKKLLLSDSGFYLCAWRLKGNTIYFGEGSWLTVV.

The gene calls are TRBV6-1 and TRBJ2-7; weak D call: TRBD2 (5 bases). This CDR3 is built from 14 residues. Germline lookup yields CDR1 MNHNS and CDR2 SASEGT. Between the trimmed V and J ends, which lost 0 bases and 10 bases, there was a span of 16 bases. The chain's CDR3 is CASSEARGLRAQYF. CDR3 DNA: TGTGCCAGCAGTGAAGCGCGTGGTCTGAGGGCTCAGTACTTC.

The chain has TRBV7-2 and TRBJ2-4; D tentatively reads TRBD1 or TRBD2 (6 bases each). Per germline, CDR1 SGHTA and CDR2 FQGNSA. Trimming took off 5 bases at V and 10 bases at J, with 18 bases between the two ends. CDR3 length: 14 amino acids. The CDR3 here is CASSPADWRGIQYF. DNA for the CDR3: TGTGCCAGCAGCCCCGCGGACTGGAGGGGGATTCAGTACTTC.

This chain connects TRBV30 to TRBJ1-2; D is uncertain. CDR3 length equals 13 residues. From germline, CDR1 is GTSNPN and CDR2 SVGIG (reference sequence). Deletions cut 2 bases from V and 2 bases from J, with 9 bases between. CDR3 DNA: TGTGCCTGGAGTCGGTCGAGCAACTATGGCTACACCTTC. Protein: CAWSRSSNYGYTF. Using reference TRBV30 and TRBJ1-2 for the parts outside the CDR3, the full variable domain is SQTIHQWPATLVQPVGSPLSLECTVEGTSNPNLYWYRQAAGRGLQLLFYSVGIGQISSEVPQNLSASRPQDRQFILSSKKLLLSDSGFYLCAWSRSSNYGYTFGSGTRLTVV.

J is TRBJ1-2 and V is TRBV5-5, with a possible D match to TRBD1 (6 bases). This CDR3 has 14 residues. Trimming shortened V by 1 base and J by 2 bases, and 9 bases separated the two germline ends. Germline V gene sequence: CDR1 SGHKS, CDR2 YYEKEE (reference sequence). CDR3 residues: CASSLLGGNYGYTF. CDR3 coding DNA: TGTGCCAGCAGCTTGTTGGGGGGCAACTATGGCTACACCTTC.

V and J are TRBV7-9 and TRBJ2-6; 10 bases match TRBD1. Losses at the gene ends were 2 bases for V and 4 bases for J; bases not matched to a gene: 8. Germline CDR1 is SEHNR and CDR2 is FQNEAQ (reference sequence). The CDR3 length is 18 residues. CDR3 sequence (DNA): TGTGCCAGCAGCTTACGAGGGACAGGGGTTTCCGGGGCCAACGTCCTGACTTTC. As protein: CASSLRGTGVSGANVLTF. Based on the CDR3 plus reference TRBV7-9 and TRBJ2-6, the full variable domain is DTGVSQNPRHKITKRGQNVTFRCDPISEHNRLYWYRQTLGQGPEFLTYFQNEAQLEKSRLLSDRFSAERPKGSFSTLEIQRTEQGDSAMYLCASSLRGTGVSGANVLTFGAGSRLTVL.

The CDR3 nucleotides read TGTGCCAGCTCTCGAGGGACAGGGGCGAAAAAGTACGAGCAGTACTTC. This gives the protein CASSRGTGAKKYEQYF. The rearrangement uses TRBV18 and TRBJ2-7; 10 bases agree with TRBD1. V was clipped by 6 bases and J by 4 bases; unmatched bases: 12. The CDR3 totals 16 residues. From germline, CDR1 is KGHSH and CDR2 LQKENI.

The CDR3 nucleotides are TGTGCCACCATTGGACAGCCCCCGGAGGGCTACACCTTC. Residues: CATIGQPPEGYTF. This chain joins TRBV2 and TRBJ1-2; weak D call: TRBD1 (6 bases). Deletions cut 10 bases from V and 8 bases from J, with 20 bases between. The germline gives CDR1 SNHLY, CDR2 FYNNEI. This CDR3 has 13 amino acids.

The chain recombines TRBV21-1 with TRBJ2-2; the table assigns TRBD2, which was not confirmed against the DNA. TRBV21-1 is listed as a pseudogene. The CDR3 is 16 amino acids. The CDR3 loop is CASSPEVCANTGELFF. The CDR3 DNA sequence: TGTGCCAGCAGCCCAGAGGTGTGCGCGAACACCGGGGAGCTGTTTTTT.

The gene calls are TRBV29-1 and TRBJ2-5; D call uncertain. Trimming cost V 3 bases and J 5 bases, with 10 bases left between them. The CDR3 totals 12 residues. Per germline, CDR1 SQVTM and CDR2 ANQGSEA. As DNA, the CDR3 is TGCAGCGTTGAGGAAGGATACGAGACCCAGTACTTC. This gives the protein CSVEEGYETQYF. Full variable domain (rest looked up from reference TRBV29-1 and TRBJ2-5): SAVISQKPSRDICQRGTSLTIQCQVDSQVTMMFWYRQQPGQSLTLIATANQGSEATYESGFVIDKFPISRPNLTFSTLTVSNMSPEDSSIYLCSVEEGYETQYFGPGTRLLVL.

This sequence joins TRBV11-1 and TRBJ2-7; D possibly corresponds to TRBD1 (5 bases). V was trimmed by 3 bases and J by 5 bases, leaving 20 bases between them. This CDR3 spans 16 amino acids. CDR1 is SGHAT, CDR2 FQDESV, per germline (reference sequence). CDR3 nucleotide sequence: TGTGCCAGCAGCTTCGACCGAGACGTAGAAGGGGACGAGCAGTACTTC. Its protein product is CASSFDRDVEGDEQYF.

CDR3 loop: CAWSRDIATEAFF. CDR3 bases: TGTGCCTGGAGTCGGGACATTGCCACTGAAGCTTTCTTT. This chain links TRBV30 with TRBJ1-1; D may be TRBD1 (6 bases). V was cut by 2 bases and J by 4 bases, with 11 bases left in between. The CDR3 is made up of 13 amino acids. In germline, CDR1 is GTSNPN, CDR2 SVGIG (reference sequence).

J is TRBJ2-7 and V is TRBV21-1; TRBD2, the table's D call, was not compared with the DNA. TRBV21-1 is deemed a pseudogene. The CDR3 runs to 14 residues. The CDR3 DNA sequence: TGTGCCAGCAGCAAGAAAGGTAAGAGGCACGAGCAGTACTTC. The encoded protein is CASSKKGKRHEQYF.

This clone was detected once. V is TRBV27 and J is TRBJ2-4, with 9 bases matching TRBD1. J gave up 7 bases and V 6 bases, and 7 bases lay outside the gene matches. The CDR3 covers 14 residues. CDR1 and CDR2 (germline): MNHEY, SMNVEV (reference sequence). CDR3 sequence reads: CASSKGQGINIQYF. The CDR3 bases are TGTGCCAGCAGCAAGGGACAGGGTATTAACATTCAGTACTTC.

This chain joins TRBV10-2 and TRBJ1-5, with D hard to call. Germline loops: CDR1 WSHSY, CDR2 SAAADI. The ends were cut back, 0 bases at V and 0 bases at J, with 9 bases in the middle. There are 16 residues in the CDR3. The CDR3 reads CASSESPGNSNQPQHF. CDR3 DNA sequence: TGCGCCAGCAGTGAGTCGCCCGGTAATAGCAATCAGCCCCAGCATTTT.

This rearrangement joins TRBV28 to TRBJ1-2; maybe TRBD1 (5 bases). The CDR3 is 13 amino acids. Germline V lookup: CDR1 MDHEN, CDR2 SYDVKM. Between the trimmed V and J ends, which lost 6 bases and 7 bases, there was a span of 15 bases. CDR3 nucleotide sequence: TGTGCCAGCAGCCCCTTTGGCAGGGCTGGCTACACCTTC. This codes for CASSPFGRAGYTF.

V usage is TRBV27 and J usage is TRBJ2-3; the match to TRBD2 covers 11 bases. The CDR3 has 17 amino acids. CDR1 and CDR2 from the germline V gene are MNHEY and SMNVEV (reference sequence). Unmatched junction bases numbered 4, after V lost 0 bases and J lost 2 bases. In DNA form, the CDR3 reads TGTGCCAGCAGTTTATCCACTAGCGGGGGCCTCACAGATACGCAGTATTTT. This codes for CASSLSTSGGLTDTQYF.

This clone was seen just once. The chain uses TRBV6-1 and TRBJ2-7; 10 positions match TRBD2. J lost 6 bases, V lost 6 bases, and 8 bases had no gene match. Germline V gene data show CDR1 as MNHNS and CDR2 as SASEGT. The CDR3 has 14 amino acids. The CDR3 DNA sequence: TGTGCCAGCAGCCTTCTAGCGGGAGACAGCGAGCAGTACTTC. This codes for CASSLLAGDSEQYF.

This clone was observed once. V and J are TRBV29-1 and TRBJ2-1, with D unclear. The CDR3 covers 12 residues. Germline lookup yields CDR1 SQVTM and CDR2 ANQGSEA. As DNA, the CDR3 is TGCAGAGTCGGGCTAGTGGTATTTGAGCAGTTCTTC. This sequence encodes CRVGLVVFEQFF.

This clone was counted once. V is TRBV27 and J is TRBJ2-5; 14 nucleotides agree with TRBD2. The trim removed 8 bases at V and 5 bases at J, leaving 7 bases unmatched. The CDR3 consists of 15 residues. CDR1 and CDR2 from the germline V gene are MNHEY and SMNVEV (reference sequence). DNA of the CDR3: TGTGCCAGCTGTACGGGACTAGCGGGAGTTGAGACCCAGTACTTC. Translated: CASCTGLAGVETQYF.

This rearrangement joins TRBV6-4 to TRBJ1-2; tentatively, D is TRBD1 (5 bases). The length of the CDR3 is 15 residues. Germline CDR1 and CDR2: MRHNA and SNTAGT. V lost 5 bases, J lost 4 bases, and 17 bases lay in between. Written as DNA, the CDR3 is TGTGCCAGCAGTCTTTCGGGGGACCTCCGCTATGGCTACACCTTC. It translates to CASSLSGDLRYGYTF.

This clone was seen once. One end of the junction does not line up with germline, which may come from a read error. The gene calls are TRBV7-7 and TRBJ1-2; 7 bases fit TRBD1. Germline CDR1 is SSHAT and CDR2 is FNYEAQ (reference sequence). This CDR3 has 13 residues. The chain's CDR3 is CASSPALDRDLTF. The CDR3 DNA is TGTGCTAGCAGCCCCGCCCTCGACAGGGACTTAACCTTC.

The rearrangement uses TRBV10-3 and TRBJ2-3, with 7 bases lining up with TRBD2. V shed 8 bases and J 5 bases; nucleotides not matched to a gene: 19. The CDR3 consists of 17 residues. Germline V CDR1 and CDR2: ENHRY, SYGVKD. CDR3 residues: CAIPGRRTGGRGDTQYF. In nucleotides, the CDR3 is TGTGCCATCCCTGGGAGGAGGACGGGAGGCCGGGGAGATACGCAGTATTTT.

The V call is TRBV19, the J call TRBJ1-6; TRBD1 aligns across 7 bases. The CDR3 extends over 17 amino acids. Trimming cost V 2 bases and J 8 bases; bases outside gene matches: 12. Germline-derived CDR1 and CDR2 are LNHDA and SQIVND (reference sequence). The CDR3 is CASSIRPRQGWHSPLHF. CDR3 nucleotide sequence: TGTGCCAGTAGTATACGCCCGCGACAGGGCTGGCATTCACCCCTCCACTTT.

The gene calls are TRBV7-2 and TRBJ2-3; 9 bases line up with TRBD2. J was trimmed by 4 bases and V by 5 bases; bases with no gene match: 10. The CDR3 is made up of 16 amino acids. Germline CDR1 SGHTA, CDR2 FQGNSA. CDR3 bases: TGTGCCAGCAGCCCCGCCGGCCTAGCGGGGTCAGATACGCAGTATTTT. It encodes CASSPAGLAGSDTQYF.

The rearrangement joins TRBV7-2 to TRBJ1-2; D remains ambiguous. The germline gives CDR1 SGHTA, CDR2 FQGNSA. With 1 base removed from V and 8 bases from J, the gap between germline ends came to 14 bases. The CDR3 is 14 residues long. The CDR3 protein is CASSLGFLQGGYTF. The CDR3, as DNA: TGTGCCAGCAGCTTAGGTTTCCTGCAAGGCGGCTACACCTTC.

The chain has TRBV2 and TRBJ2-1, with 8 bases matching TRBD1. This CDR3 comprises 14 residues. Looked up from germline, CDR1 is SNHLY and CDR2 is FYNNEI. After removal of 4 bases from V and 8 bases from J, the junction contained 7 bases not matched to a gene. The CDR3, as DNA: TGTGCCAGCAGTGTAACAGGGGGTAAGGATGAGCAGTTCTTC. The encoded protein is CASSVTGGKDEQFF.

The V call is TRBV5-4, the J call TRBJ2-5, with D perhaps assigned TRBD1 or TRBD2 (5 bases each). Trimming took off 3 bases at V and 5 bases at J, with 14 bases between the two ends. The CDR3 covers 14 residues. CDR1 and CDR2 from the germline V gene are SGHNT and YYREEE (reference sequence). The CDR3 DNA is TGTGCCAGCAGCTCGGGGTCGGGACGGGAGACCCAGTACTTC. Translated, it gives CASSSGSGRETQYF.

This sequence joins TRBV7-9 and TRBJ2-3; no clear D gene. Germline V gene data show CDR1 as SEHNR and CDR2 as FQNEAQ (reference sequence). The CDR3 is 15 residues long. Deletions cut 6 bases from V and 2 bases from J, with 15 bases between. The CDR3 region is CASRIFGLNTDTQYF. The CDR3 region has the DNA TGTGCCAGCAGGATCTTTGGGCTCAACACAGATACGCAGTATTTT.